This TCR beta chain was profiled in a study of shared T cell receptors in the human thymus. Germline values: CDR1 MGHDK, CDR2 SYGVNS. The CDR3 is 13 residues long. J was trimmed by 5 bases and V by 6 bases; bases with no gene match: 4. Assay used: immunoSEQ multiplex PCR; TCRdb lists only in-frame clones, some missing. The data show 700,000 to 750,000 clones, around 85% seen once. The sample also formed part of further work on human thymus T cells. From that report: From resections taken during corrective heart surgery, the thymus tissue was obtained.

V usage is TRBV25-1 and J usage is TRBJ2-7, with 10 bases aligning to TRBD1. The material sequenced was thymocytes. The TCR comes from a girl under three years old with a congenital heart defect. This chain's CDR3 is CASRKTGGHEQYF. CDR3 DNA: TGTGCCAGCAGGAAGACAGGGGGCCACGAGCAGTACTTC.